This T cell receptor beta chain originates from a study of T cell changes during pregnancy in multiple sclerosis. Clones were sequenced by immunoSEQ multiplex PCR, and TCRdb holds only the in-frame ones, with some missing. The sample includes tens of thousands of clones, about 93% of them seen just once. CDR3 length: 14 residues. The ends lost 4 bases at V and 7 bases at J; junction bases unmatched: 5. The germline gives CDR1 SGHRS, CDR2 YFSETQ. This clonotype originated in a female donor in good health, enrolled as a control in a pregnancy study. The rearrangement joins TRBV5-1 to TRBJ1-6; TRBD1 matches at 7 bases. Here the sequenced sample was CD4+ T cells from peripheral blood mononuclear cells, taken in the second trimester of pregnancy. In DNA, the CDR3 is TGCGCCAGCAGCACAGGGGCCTTGAATTCACCCCTCCACTTT. Protein: CASSTGALNSPLHF.